This T cell receptor (beta chain) emerged from a study of technical replicates of blood from four donors (dated by TCRdb to 2016 to 2017). Regarding this clone: The specificity of this receptor is unknown. No much larger clonotype is one base removed from it; base qualities were not supplied.

The method was the immunoSEQ multiplex PCR assay. The clones in this table, taken by TCRdb from immuneACCESS, are in-frame only. Not every clone is retained; where verified, under half of the shortfall comes from an unresolved V gene, and the cause of the rest is unknown. For this sample there are roughly 100,000 clones; 96% appear just once. In total, the top ten clones hold 0.3% to 0.45% of the sample. Germline trimming: 4 bases from V, 1 base from J; junction bases outside gene matches: 6. CDR1 and CDR2 are drawn from the germline V gene (reference sequence): MNHEY, SMNVEV. From the cysteine up to the phenylalanine, the CDR3 has a length of 16 residues. Just CDR3 DNA is preserved here, 48 bases in frame from base 1.

The rearrangement combines TRBV27 with TRBJ2-1; TRBD1 fits 8 bases in the junction. The sequence came from a human donor in good health. Sequencing was carried out using T cells isolated from PBMCs. The CDR3 has the sequence CASSSPGQGSYNEQFF. Here is the DNA: TGTGCCAGCAGTTCCCCTGGACAGGGTTCCTACAATGAGCAGTTCTTC.